These T cell receptor beta chains were read from a single sample in a study of graft-versus-host responses after intestinal transplantation. The protocol was immunoSEQ multiplex PCR, while the TCRdb copy is restricted to in-frame clones and leaves out a portion. This sample yields 95,000 to 110,000 clones, of which 93% are seen a single time; 1% to 1.5% belongs to the top ten. No antigens are known for them. Material: unstimulated CD8+ T cells sorted from spleen or lymph node cells, obtained before intestinal transplant. These receptors originate from a human donor who received an intestinal transplant. Both conserved end residues are part of each CDR3. D genes are given only for firm matches. Clone size is not always given. Where it is, it says once, few, many or a class for expanded clones.

d_call,j_call,clone_size,v_call,cdr3_nt,cdr3_aa
-,TRBJ2-7,-,TRBV5-5,TGTGCCAGCAGCTTGAGCCACGAGCAGTACTTC,CASSLSHEQYF
TRBD1,TRBJ1-2,once,TRBV27,TGTGCCAGCAGTCCGTCGACAGGGTGGATCTATGGCTACACCTTC,CASSPSTGWIYGYTF
-,TRBJ2-6,-,TRBV6-5,TGTGCCAGCAGCCCTGACGGGGCCAACGTCCTGACTTTC,CASSPDGANVLTF
-,TRBJ1-5,-,TRBV19,TGTGCCAGTACTCCCACAGGATACAATCAGCCCCAGCATTTT,CASTPTGYNQPQHF
-,TRBJ2-3,-,TRBV30,TGTGCCTGGAGTCCCACCGGGGTAACCGATACGCAGTATTTT,CAWSPTGVTDTQYF
-,TRBJ1-2,once,TRBV7-8,TGTGCCAGCAGCCCAGACGGCTATGGCTACACCTTC,CASSPDGYGYTF
-,TRBJ2-4,-,TRBV5-1,TGCGCCAGCAGCTTATACCCCGACGGGGTTCTAGCCAAAAACATTCAGTACTTC,CASSLYPDGVLAKNIQYF
-,TRBJ1-2,-,TRBV27,TGTGCCAGCAGTTTCGCGCAGAAGGCCCTTACCTCCTACACCTTC,CASSFAQKALTSYTF
TRBD1,TRBJ2-5,-,TRBV7-7,TGTGCCAGCAGCACGATTGGGACAGGACCTAGGACCCAGTACTTC,CASSTIGTGPRTQYF
-,TRBJ2-7,-,TRBV27,TGTGCCAGCAGTCCCTCAACGTCAGGATTCAGCCTCTACGAGCAGTACTTC,CASSPSTSGFSLYEQYF
TRBD2,TRBJ2-5,-,TRBV7-9,TGTGCCAGCAGCTTAGCTAGCGGGGATCAAGAGACCCAGTACTTC,CASSLASGDQETQYF
-,TRBJ1-2,-,TRBV25-1,TGTGCCAGCAGTGGTGCTAACTATGGCTACACCTTC,CASSGANYGYTF
-,TRBJ2-1,-,TRBV21-1,TGTGCCACTGGGACTAGCGGGGTCAAGAGCTCCTACAATGAGCAGTTCTTC,CATGTSGVKSSYNEQFF
-,TRBJ2-7,-,TRBV5-6,TGTGCCAGCAGCCTACAACAGGTCCCCTACGAGCAGTACTTC,CASSLQQVPYEQYF
TRBD1,TRBJ1-1,once,TRBV4-1,TGCGCCAGCAGCCAAGATAGACAGGGTCCGACTGAAGCTTTCTTT,CASSQDRQGPTEAFF
-,TRBJ1-1,-,TRBV2,TGTGCCAGCAGTGACGGCCTGAACACTGAAGCTTTCTTT,CASSDGLNTEAFF
-,TRBJ2-1,-,TRBV7-9,TGTGCCAGCAGCTTATTCTTCTTGGAAGGCTATGAGCAGTTCTTC,CASSLFFLEGYEQFF
-,TRBJ2-2,once,TRBV25-1,TGTGCCAGCAGTGAATCGGGACGGCGGCCCGGGGAGCTGTTTTTT,CASSESGRRPGELFF
-,TRBJ1-2,-,TRBV5-5,TGTGCCAGCAGGGAACCGGGACCGCTGAACTATGGCTACACCTTC,CASREPGPLNYGYTF
-,TRBJ2-3,-,TRBV27,TGTGCCAGCAGATCTGGGGGGGCAATCGCAGATACGCAGTATTTT,CASRSGGAIADTQYF
TRBD1,TRBJ1-2,-,TRBV19,TGTGCCAGTAGTTTAACCGGACAGGGTTATAACTATGGCTACACCTTC,CASSLTGQGYNYGYTF
-,TRBJ2-5,-,TRBV2,TGTGCCAGCAGTGAAGAAGAGACCCAGTACTTC,CASSEEETQYF
-,TRBJ1-2,-,TRBV27,TGTGCCAGCAGTTCCACGGGGGTTAGTTCGGGCTACACCTTC,CASSSTGVSSGYTF
-,TRBJ2-2,-,TRBV11-2,TGTGCCAGCACCCCCCTTGTGCATACGAACACCGGGGAGCTGTTTTTT,CASTPLVHTNTGELFF
-,TRBJ2-2,-,TRBV10-2,TGCGCCAGCAGGGGGACGGGGGACACCGGGGAGCTGTTTTTT,CASRGTGDTGELFF
TRBD1,TRBJ2-5,-,TRBV27,TGTGCCAGCAGTTCTGGACAGGGTTGGGGAGAGACCCAGTACTTC,CASSSGQGWGETQYF
-,TRBJ1-4,-,TRBV2,TGTGCCAGGCCATACCAGGACCTGGGTGGTGAAAAACTGTTTTTT,CARPYQDLGGEKLFF
TRBD1,TRBJ1-1,-,TRBV7-2,TGTGCCAGCAGGGGTACAGGGGGTTATCCTGAAGCTTTCTTT,CASRGTGGYPEAFF
-,TRBJ2-2,-,TRBV27,TGTGCCAGCAGTCCGACAGTCACCGGGGAGCTGTTTTTT,CASSPTVTGELFF
-,TRBJ2-7,once,TRBV4-1,TGCGCCAGCAGCCAAGGGGTGGGACATTTTTACGAGCAGTACTTC,CASSQGVGHFYEQYF
TRBD2,TRBJ2-5,-,TRBV2,TGTGCCAGCAGTCCCCGGACTAGCGGGGCCCACACCCAGTACTTC,CASSPRTSGAHTQYF
-,TRBJ2-7,-,TRBV11-2,TGTGCCAGCAGTTTAGATCAGGCTCAACCCTCCTACGAGCAGTACTTC,CASSLDQAQPSYEQYF
-,TRBJ2-1,-,TRBV9,TGTGCCAGCAGCCTTGGAGGGGGGACAGCCTACAATGAGCAGTTCTTC,CASSLGGGTAYNEQFF
TRBD2,TRBJ2-1,-,TRBV5-1,TGCGCCAGCAGCTTGGACCCTAGCGGGGGCCCCAACAATGAGCAGTTCTTC,CASSLDPSGGPNNEQFF
-,TRBJ1-6,-,TRBV7-9,TGTGCCAGCAGCTTAGAGGGCGGGGGAATGGGCTCCCATAATTCACCCCTCCACTTT,CASSLEGGGMGSHNSPLHF
TRBD1,TRBJ1-1,-,TRBV9,TGTGCCAGCAGCGTACCCGAGACAGGGAAGGACACTGAAGCTTTCTTT,CASSVPETGKDTEAFF
-,TRBJ2-1,-,TRBV5-4,TGTGCCAGCAGCTTGGCAGGCGATGAGCAGTTCTTC,CASSLAGDEQFF
TRBD1,TRBJ1-2,-,TRBV7-3,TGTGCCAGCAGCTTAACGTTCCGACAGGGTATTTCCAATGGCTACACCTTC,CASSLTFRQGISNGYTF
-,TRBJ2-7,-,TRBV6-1,TGTGCCAGCCAGGAGAGCCCCAGCTCCTACGAGCAGTACTTC,CASQESPSSYEQYF
-,TRBJ2-5,once,TRBV5-4,TGTGCCAGCAGCTCCCTGGAGGGATACCAGCAAGAGACCCAGTACTTC,CASSSLEGYQQETQYF
-,TRBJ1-1,-,TRBV6-1,TGTGCCAGCAGTGGAATCCTACCTGAAGCTTTCTTT,CASSGILPEAFF
TRBD1,TRBJ2-1,-,TRBV19,TGTGCCAGTAGCCCCCGGACAGGGGTACTTTACAATGAGCAGTTCTTC,CASSPRTGVLYNEQFF
-,TRBJ1-1,-,TRBV5-5,TGTGCCAGCAGCCCGATGACGGAGTTTGTCCTGAAAGCTTTCTTT,CASSPMTEFVLKAFF
-,TRBJ2-1,-,TRBV20-1,TGCAGTGCACCCTACACTGGGGGGCAGTTCTTC,CSAPYTGGQFF
TRBD2,TRBJ2-5,once,TRBV7-9,TGTGCCAGCAGCTTCGCAGGACGGGAGGAAGAGACCCAGTACTTC,CASSFAGREEETQYF
-,TRBJ1-2,-,TRBV7-9,TGTGCCAGCAGCTTCCTTTTACTTCAGGGGATTGATGGCTACACCTTC,CASSFLLLQGIDGYTF
-,TRBJ1-2,-,TRBV6-5,TGTGCCAGCAGTTCCACCCCGGGGGGGTTGGGCTACACCTTC,CASSSTPGGLGYTF
-,TRBJ2-1,-,TRBV7-8,TGTGCCAGCAGCTTAGGAGGGATGGAGCAGTTCTTC,CASSLGGMEQFF
TRBD2,TRBJ2-3,-,TRBV4-2,TGTGCCAGCAGCCAAGATTGGGCGGGGGGCGTGGTAGATACGCAGTATTTT,CASSQDWAGGVVDTQYF
-,TRBJ2-6,-,TRBV27,TGTGCCAGCAGTTCAACACGACTAGAGTTGTTAACTGGGGCCAACGTCCTGACTTTC,CASSSTRLELLTGANVLTF
-,TRBJ2-7,-,TRBV10-2,TGCGCCAGCCGGGACGACTACGAGCAGTACTTC,CASRDDYEQYF
-,TRBJ1-3,-,TRBV6-1,TGTGCCAGCAGAATTGGACAGAGCTCTGGAAACACCATATATTTT,CASRIGQSSGNTIYF
TRBD1,TRBJ2-7,-,TRBV5-4,TGTGCCAGCAGCTTGGAGGGACAGGGCTCCTACGAGCAGTACTTC,CASSLEGQGSYEQYF
-,TRBJ1-6,-,TRBV4-1,TGCGCCAGCAGCCAAGATGCGAGAGGGGTATACAATTCACCCCTCCACTTT,CASSQDARGVYNSPLHF